This T cell receptor beta chain was found in a study of cytomegalovirus exposure and HLA in healthy donors (dated by TCRdb to 2016 to 2017). With respect to the entire study: The approximately 710 repertoires of the first cohort and the 120 or so validation repertoires were produced on the same platform, according to a later analysis. The study was designed to test whether signatures of past pathogen exposure could be identified by cataloging public T cell receptors. Besides the first cohort of 500 to 700 subjects, a separate validation cohort made up of 120 different subjects was used. The study combined high-throughput TCR immunosequencing, statistical association of individual TCRs with disease status, and machine learning to predict cytomegalovirus infection status.

From a lookup of the germline V gene, CDR1 and CDR2 are MGHRA and YSYEKL. Trimming takes 2 bases from V and 5 bases from J, and the germline ends sit 22 bases apart. The CDR3 goes from the cysteine to the phenylalanine over 17 residues. Here the CDR3 DNA is all that survives: 51 bases in frame from base 1. Paper-wide results and their limitations: In both the original and validation cohorts, the classifier was reported to diagnose cytomegalovirus status with high specificity and sensitivity. Three of the identified cytomegalovirus-associated TCR beta chains were confirmed in vitro to be specific for cytomegalovirus antigens. The authors suggested that the approach could potentially be extended to other disease states and immunological phenotypes. A total of fewer than 200 TCR beta chains were listed by the study as associated with cytomegalovirus. A later analysis found that TCRs clustered in the first cohort also tended to co-occur in the 95 to 150 validation repertoires, with 94% of cluster scores above 0. A later analysis had no HLA typing for the validation cohort, so co-occurrence there was scored across all 130 or so repertoires. While some public TCRs were present in many individuals, most TCR sequences turned up only very rarely across donors.

Donors formed part of the validation cohort, which comprised over a hundred subjects and was distinct from the first cohort of under 850 subjects. A word on this clone: Its antigen target is currently unknown. Within one base of it there is no much larger clone, and no base qualities were kept.

Libraries were constructed by the immunoSEQ multiplex PCR assay. The source study handled its data this way. A statistical classification framework was built for diagnosing cytomegalovirus status from the catalog of TCR beta chain sequences. What TCRdb holds here is the immuneACCESS table cut down to in-frame rearrangements. Part of the clones is not present; checked against another copy, under half of the missing clones reflect an unresolved V gene, and the others are unexplained. D and trimming were read from the DNA, whereas the V and J calls and clone size are those reported in that table. The sample has 150,000 to 200,000 clones on record, around 85% of them singletons. The ten most abundant clones make up about 15% of the sample.

This receptor was obtained from a man aged 18 to 35 in good health and CMV-seropositive. Recombination joined TRBV4-1 with TRBJ2-7; the D gene is perhaps TRBD1, from 6 matching bases. The sample was PBMCs. The CDR3 corresponds to CASSQPGKTDRRHEQYF. The sequence in DNA is TGCGCCAGCAGCCAACCCGGTAAAACCGACAGGAGGCACGAGCAGTACTTC.